The 19 T cell receptor beta chains reported below all come from one sample, sequenced in a study of T cells in localized non-small cell lung cancer (dated by TCRdb to about 2020). Library method: the immunoSEQ multiplex PCR assay. TCRdb holds this immuneACCESS table with in-frame rearrangements only. Some clones are missing; in checked studies, unresolved V genes explain under half, and the rest has no known cause. Recorded for this sample are tens of thousands of clones; roughly nine tenths of them occurred a single time. The ten largest clones represent 13% of the sample. The sequencing here drew on peripheral blood, taken before any cancer treatment. Every receptor here comes from a male donor aged 60 or over with stage I lung adenocarcinoma.

A few counts support this clone. V usage is TRBV28 and J usage is TRBJ1-5, with D perhaps matching TRBD1 (5 bases). The length of the CDR3 is 16 residues. Germline V gene data show CDR1 as MDHEN and CDR2 as SYDVKM. V was pared by 5 bases and J by 4 bases, with 18 bases between. The CDR3 sequence is CASSDPTAGRNQPQHF. The CDR3 DNA reads as TGTGCCAGCAGTGACCCCACGGCAGGGAGAAATCAGCCCCAGCATTTT.

The count of this clone is one. The chain has TRBV2 and TRBJ1-2; possibly TRBD1 for D (5 bases). V gave up 6 bases and J gave up 0 bases, with 8 bases separating them. Germline loops: CDR1 SNHLY, CDR2 FYNNEI. The CDR3 is 13 amino acids. The CDR3: CASRPDTNYGYTF. In DNA, the CDR3 is TGTGCCAGCAGGCCGGACACTAACTATGGCTACACCTTC.

The chain links TRBV27 to TRBJ1-1; D is undetermined. The V end was cut by 5 bases, the J end by 4 bases, with 11 bases between. Germline V gene sequence: CDR1 MNHEY, CDR2 SMNVEV (reference sequence). There are 13 residues in the CDR3. The CDR3 is CASSPAVGTEAFF. The CDR3 DNA reads TGTGCCAGCAGTCCGGCCGTCGGCACTGAAGCTTTCTTT.

The rearrangement joins TRBV2 to TRBJ2-2; TRBD2 might be the D (5 bases). V was pared by 9 bases and J by 8 bases, with 7 bases between. In germline, CDR1 is SNHLY, CDR2 FYNNEI. This CDR3 contains 10 residues. CDR3 coding DNA: TGTGCCAGTTGGGAGGGGGAGCTGTTTTTT. Amino acids: CASWEGELFF.

J is TRBJ2-7 and V is TRBV4-3, with 11 bases aligning to TRBD2. Germline lookup yields CDR1 LGHNA and CDR2 YSLEER. The trim removed 1 base at V and 2 bases at J, leaving 4 bases unmatched. CDR3 length: 16 residues. CDR3 in amino acids: CASSQAASGGTYEQYF. CDR3 sequence (DNA): TGCGCCAGCAGCCAAGCGGCTAGCGGGGGGACCTACGAGCAGTACTTC.

The J gene is TRBJ1-2, the V gene TRBV14; unclear D gene. This CDR3 has 15 amino acids. Germline CDR1 reads SGHDN; CDR2 reads FVKESK. V lost 4 bases to trimming and J lost 4 bases, with 16 bases between them. The DNA for the CDR3 is TGTGCCAGCAGCCTCCTAAGTGGGGAAGTCTATGGCTACACCTTC. As protein: CASSLLSGEVYGYTF.

In DNA, the CDR3 is TGTGCCAGCAGCCAGACAGACTCTGGAAACACCATATATTTT. Amino acids: CASSQTDSGNTIYF. This chain links TRBV4-2 with TRBJ1-3; possibly TRBD1 for D (5 bases). The V end was cut by 3 bases, the J end by 0 bases, with 6 bases between. The germline V gene has CDR1 LGHNA and CDR2 YNFKEQ. The CDR3 spans 14 residues.

The rearrangement uses TRBV6-1 and TRBJ2-3; D call uncertain. This CDR3 spans 13 amino acids. The ends were cut back, 0 bases at V and 6 bases at J, with 7 bases in the middle. Germline CDR1 is MNHNS and CDR2 is SASEGT. CDR3 loop: CASSEAPLDTQYF. CDR3 nucleotide sequence: TGTGCCAGCAGTGAAGCGCCTCTGGATACGCAGTATTTT.

This clone was observed a single time. The rearrangement links TRBV5-1 to TRBJ2-4; perhaps TRBD2 as D (6 bases). The CDR3 has 16 residues. Germline V gives CDR1 SGHRS, CDR2 YFSETQ. The germline V and J ends were trimmed by 0 bases and 7 bases, with 17 bases remaining between them. CDR3 residues: CASSLEEAGPGNIQYF. CDR3 nucleotides: TGCGCCAGCAGCTTGGAGGAAGCGGGTCCCGGGAACATTCAGTACTTC.

This chain joins TRBV9 and TRBJ1-2; a possible D gene is TRBD1 (6 bases). The CDR3 runs to 15 residues. Deletions cut 4 bases from V and 3 bases from J, with 16 bases between. The germline V gene has CDR1 SGDLS and CDR2 YYNGEE. CDR3 in DNA: TGTGCCAGCAGCCCCAGCGGGGGGCCGTACTATGGCTACACCTTC. This translates into CASSPSGGPYYGYTF.

This clone is a singleton in its sample. The chain combines TRBV6-6 with TRBJ2-7; TRBD1 matches 7 bases. The CDR3 consists of 14 residues. J was trimmed by 6 bases and V by 2 bases; bases with no gene match: 7. Germline CDR1 MNHNY, CDR2 SVGAGI (reference sequence). The CDR3 bases are TGTGCCAGCAGTTACGGCGACAGGGTGGGCGAGCAGTACTTC. Its protein product is CASSYGDRVGEQYF.

The chain has TRBV4-1 and TRBJ1-1, with D unclear. Germline V gene lookup returns CDR1 MGHRA and CDR2 YSYEKL. The CDR3 contains 15 residues. Trimming stripped 0 bases from V and 1 base from J, with 9 bases between. The CDR3 DNA sequence: TGCGCCAGCAGCCAAGAGTCACGGCAGAACACTGAAGCTTTCTTT. It encodes CASSQESRQNTEAFF.

The chain links TRBV27 to TRBJ1-6; the D is unclear. Germline CDR1 MNHEY, CDR2 SMNVEV (reference sequence). Trimming left V 3 bases short and J 9 bases short, with 9 bases between. This CDR3 spans 13 amino acids. CDR3 loop: CASSFSQSSPLHF. The CDR3 DNA follows: TGTGCCAGCAGTTTTAGTCAATCTTCACCCCTCCACTTT.

This chain connects TRBV29-1 to TRBJ1-2; D gene ambiguous. Looked up from germline, CDR1 is SQVTM and CDR2 is ANQGSEA. V was pared by 2 bases and J by 3 bases, with 7 bases between. This CDR3 region has 12 residues. The CDR3 nucleotides read TGCAGCGTTGAAAAGGTGGACTATGGCTACACCTTC. It yields the protein CSVEKVDYGYTF.

This rearrangement joins TRBV9 to TRBJ2-2; no definite D call. V was clipped by 4 bases and J by 5 bases, with 9 bases between them. The CDR3 consists of 13 residues. The germline V gene has CDR1 SGDLS and CDR2 YYNGEE. The CDR3 coding sequence is TGTGCCAGCAGCCTTCGGCGGACCGGGGAGCTGTTTTTT. This sequence encodes CASSLRRTGELFF.

This rearrangement joins TRBV7-3 to TRBJ1-1, with D possibly matching TRBD1 (5 bases). Per germline, CDR1 SGHTA and CDR2 FQGTGA. Trimming took 6 bases from V and 2 from J, leaving 13 bases between them. The CDR3 extends over 14 amino acids. Here the CDR3 reads CASSYRGDNTEAFF. For the CDR3, the DNA is TGTGCCAGCAGTTACCGTGGGGACAACACTGAAGCTTTCTTT.

The CDR3: CATSASRNNEQFF. The CDR3 DNA reads as TGTGCCACCAGCGCTAGCCGAAACAATGAGCAGTTCTTC. The rearrangement uses TRBV15 and TRBJ2-1; TRBD2 is a possible D gene (5 bases). V lost 5 bases, J lost 5 bases, and 10 bases lay in between. The CDR3 length is 13 residues. Germline values: CDR1 LNHNV, CDR2 YYDKDF (reference sequence).

The rearrangement uses TRBV28 and TRBJ1-6, with 10 positions matching TRBD1. The CDR3 length is 15 residues. The V gene's germline CDR1 is MDHEN and CDR2 SYDVKM. V trimming: 4 bases; J trimming: 7 bases; junction bases outside the gene matches: 4. The CDR3 DNA follows: TGTGCCAGCAGTTCTGGGACAGGGGACAATTCACCCCTCCACTTT. It encodes CASSSGTGDNSPLHF.

The V call is TRBV13, the J call TRBJ1-1; 8 bases align to TRBD1. The CDR3 extends over 15 amino acids. From germline, CDR1 is PRHDT and CDR2 FYEKMQ (reference sequence). With V trimmed by 5 bases and J by 7 bases, 12 bases remained unmatched. The CDR3 reads CASSPTDRVGFEAFF. DNA for the CDR3: TGTGCCAGCAGCCCAACGGACAGGGTCGGGTTTGAAGCTTTCTTT.